This TCR beta chain appears in the sequencing data of a study of cytotoxic CD8 clonotypes in ibrutinib-treated CLL (dated by TCRdb to the early 2020s). Background for the entire study: The cohort included about 15 treatment-naive and under 13 relapsed/refractory patients; some 18 were IGHV unmutated. On average, each sample yielded 255,043 productive templates and about 95,000 productive rearrangements. Response samples were taken after a median of about a year on treatment, ranging from about 6 to 40 months. Patients were still on ibrutinib when every remission and progressive disease sample was collected. Longitudinal samples were available for about 30% of the roughly 90 trial participants. Cryopreserved peripheral blood mononuclear cells were obtained before treatment, at response, and at either sustained remission or disease progression. Responses were partial in about 25 patients and complete in 2; after median around 65 months follow-up, roughly 14 stayed in remission and 12 progressed.

The full study reports these points: Lymph node repertoires were not examined, and the timing of sampling was not matched between patients in sustained remission and those whose disease progressed. Public clonotypes were rare and either shrank or stayed stable during treatment, and the rise in clonality at ibrutinib response reflected expansion of private clonotypes. At baseline, clonality was higher than in age-matched healthy donors and showed a strong correlation with circulating CD8+ T-cell counts. Clonality rose at ibrutinib response, remained stable during sustained remission, and dropped back toward baseline at progression.

The intended sense of this specimen's time point label: approximately 25 months on ibrutinib. Approximately 2 micrograms of genomic DNA were extracted from cryopreserved PBMCs for TCR beta library preparation. Longitudinal blood samples from CLL patients receiving ibrutinib monotherapy were subjected to high-throughput TCR beta sequencing. The patients took part in an open-label, single-center phase 2 trial of ibrutinib monotherapy. There are 17 amino acids in the CDR3, from cysteine to phenylalanine inclusive. The read is trimmed to its CDR3 DNA, 51 bases read in frame from base 1. V ends up 5 bases short and J 12 bases short, with an unmatched junction base count of 21. In the germline V gene, CDR1 corresponds to SNHLY and CDR2 to FYNNEI. The goal of deep resolution MiSeq sequencing was a depth between 1 in 1 million and 1 in 200,000 T cells, and coverage averaged 10x per clonotype. The immunoSEQ hsTCRB Kit was used to generate TCR beta libraries. The original methods were these. The data were analyzed with ImmunoSEQ Analyzer and ImmunoSEQ Data Assistant, and V, D and J gene assignments followed IMGT definitions. Clonality, which ranges from 0 to 1, was calculated as one minus the normalized Shannon entropy of productive rearrangement frequencies. Public clonotype analysis was restricted to overrepresented clonotypes comprising at least 0.05% of each patient's repertoire. Thirteen repertoires from age-matched healthy donors, obtained from immuneACCESS, served as clonality controls. TCRdb obtained this table from immuneACCESS and retained in-frame rearrangements with V and J assigned. These tables miss some clones; where compared with another copy, unresolved V genes account for less than half of the shortfall, and the remainder is unexplained. D and trimming come from the DNA, and the V and J calls and clone size come from that table. This sample comprises roughly 200,000 clones, around 70% of them detected only once. Clones ranked in the top ten supply 13% of the sample.

The sample holds a few counts of this clone. Its antigen is still unknown. No much larger clone exists at a distance of one base, and base qualities are not known. The receptor comes from a human donor with chronic lymphocytic leukemia. The chain links TRBV2 with TRBJ2-1, and 8 junctional nucleotides match TRBD1. The source material was PBMCs, sampled after 24 months of ibrutinib treatment. The DNA sequence follows: TGTGCCAGCAGTATATTCCGGGACAGGCGTCAAGATGGAGGGCAGTTCTTC. It is translated as CASSIFRDRRQDGGQFF.